This record covers a single T cell receptor (beta chain). The table came from immunoSEQ multiplex PCR; TCRdb's copy has only in-frame clones and leaves some out. The top ten hold 6.2% of the sample, which has under 250,000 clones, 86% seen once. The CDR3 extends over 16 amino acids. CDR1 is SGHRS, CDR2 YFSETQ, per germline. J lost 0 bases, V lost 0 bases, and 4 bases had no gene match. This sample stems from a study of blood T cell repertoires in COVID-19. Sequencing was done on a sample of peripheral blood. The clonotype comes from a man aged 55 to 70 with acute or convalescent COVID-19. The chain employs TRBV5-1 and TRBJ2-7; TRBD2 agrees at 9 bases. In nucleotides, the CDR3 is TGCGCCAGCAGCTTGGCTCTAGCGGGATTCTCCTACGAGCAGTACTTC. Residues: CASSLALAGFSYEQYF.